The 9 T cell receptor beta chains presented below share a single source sample, sequenced in a study of shared clonotypes between healthy human individuals. Assay: immunoSEQ multiplex PCR; the TCRdb copy retains only in-frame clones and omits some. The top ten clones hold around 0.13% of a sample with some 2,000,000 clones, 95% of them seen once. The sequenced material came from naive CD4+ T cells sorted from blood. Subset in this sample: CD45RA+ positively selected. The source of these receptors is a man aged 18 to 29 in good health.

The CDR3 sequence is CASTILAGIYEQYF. The CDR3 DNA sequence: TGTGCCAGCACCATCCTAGCGGGGATCTACGAGCAGTACTTC. The chain combines TRBV7-2 with TRBJ2-7; 9 bases are a match to TRBD2. J was trimmed by 3 bases and V by 7 bases; bases with no gene match: 7. CDR1 SGHTA and CDR2 FQGNSA come from the germline V gene. The CDR3 has 14 amino acids.

In this sample, this clone turned up once. The rearrangement links TRBV28 to TRBJ2-7, with a tentative D call TRBD1 (6 bases). V was pared by 8 bases and J by 3 bases, with 14 bases between. Germline V gene sequence: CDR1 MDHEN, CDR2 SYDVKM. The length of the CDR3 is 13 residues. CDR3 DNA sequence: TGTGCCAGCTGGGGGACACCGTTCTACGAGCAGTACTTC. Translating gives CASWGTPFYEQYF.

This chain connects TRBV7-2 to TRBJ2-7; D possibly corresponds to TRBD2 (6 bases). The CDR3 extends over 12 amino acids. Germline CDR1 and CDR2: SGHTA and FQGNSA. V was clipped by 6 bases and J by 3 bases, with 9 bases between them. The CDR3 reads CASRRLDYEQYF. DNA for the CDR3: TGTGCCAGCAGACGACTAGACTACGAGCAGTACTTC.

The chain recombines TRBV15 with TRBJ2-2; D possibly matches TRBD1 or TRBD2 (7 bases each). Germline lookup yields CDR1 LNHNV and CDR2 YYDKDF (reference sequence). The CDR3 covers 15 residues. V shed 7 bases and J shed 2 bases, with 14 bases lying between them. The CDR3 region has the DNA TGTGCCACCAAGCGGGGACAGATTAACACCGGGGAGCTGTTTTTT. It codes for CATKRGQINTGELFF. The complete variable domain, with remaining parts taken from reference TRBV15 and TRBJ2-2, reads DAMVIQNPRYQVTQFGKPVTLSCSQTLNHNVMYWYQQKSSQAPKLLFHYYDKDFNNEADTPDNFQSRRPNTSFCFLDIRSPGLGDTAMYLCATKRGQINTGELFFGEGSRLTVL.

This clone was picked up a small number of times. The chain recombines TRBV30 with TRBJ1-1; D is uncertain. From germline, CDR1 is GTSNPN and CDR2 SVGIG (reference sequence). This CDR3 has 12 amino acids. V was clipped by 0 bases and J by 6 bases, with 8 bases between them. The CDR3 DNA reads TGTGCCTGGAGTGTAGTGAGCGCTGAAGCTTTCTTT. As protein: CAWSVVSAEAFF.

Details on this clone: One junction end disagrees with the germline gene, perhaps due to a read error. This chain uses TRBV7-7 with TRBJ2-5; 14 bases are shared with TRBD2. The CDR3 is made up of 16 amino acids. Germline assignment: CDR1 SSHAT and CDR2 FNYEAQ (reference sequence). For the CDR3, the DNA is TGTGCTAGCAGCTCCGGACTAGCGGGAGGTGGGGAGACCCAGTACTTC. This encodes CASSSGLAGGGETQYF. The whole variable domain, remainder taken from reference TRBV7-7 and TRBJ2-5, is GAGVSQSPRYKVTKRGQDVTLRCDPISSHATLYWYQQALGQGPEFLTYFNYEAQPDKSGLPSDRFSAERPEGSISTLTIQRTEQRDSAMYRCASSSGLAGGGETQYFGPGTRLLVL.

The chain's CDR3 is CATSTDRGRGYTF. CDR3 sequence (DNA): TGTGCCACCAGCACGGACAGGGGGCGAGGCTACACCTTC. This chain uses TRBV15 with TRBJ1-2; 11 bases fit TRBD1. The CDR3 totals 13 residues. Germline V gives CDR1 LNHNV, CDR2 YYDKDF (reference sequence). V dropped 4 bases and J dropped 8; count of bases not matched to a gene: 3.

The chain employs TRBV28 and TRBJ1-2; 7 bases map to TRBD1. The V gene end was trimmed by 3 bases and the J gene end by 5 bases; junction bases not matched to a gene: 9. Looked up from germline, CDR1 is MDHEN and CDR2 is SYDVKM. There are 15 residues in the CDR3. DNA of the CDR3: TGTGCCAGCAGTTTCCCCCCGGGACAGATATATGGCTACACCTTC. This encodes CASSFPPGQIYGYTF.

This clone was recorded only once. This chain connects TRBV11-2 to TRBJ2-1; D ambiguous. The CDR3 spans 15 residues. V was clipped by 1 base and J by 0 bases, with 7 bases between them. CDR1 and CDR2 from the germline V gene are SGHAT and FQNNGV. CDR3 loop: CASSLARNSYNEQFF. The CDR3 DNA sequence: TGTGCCAGCAGCTTAGCCCGAAACTCCTACAATGAGCAGTTCTTC.